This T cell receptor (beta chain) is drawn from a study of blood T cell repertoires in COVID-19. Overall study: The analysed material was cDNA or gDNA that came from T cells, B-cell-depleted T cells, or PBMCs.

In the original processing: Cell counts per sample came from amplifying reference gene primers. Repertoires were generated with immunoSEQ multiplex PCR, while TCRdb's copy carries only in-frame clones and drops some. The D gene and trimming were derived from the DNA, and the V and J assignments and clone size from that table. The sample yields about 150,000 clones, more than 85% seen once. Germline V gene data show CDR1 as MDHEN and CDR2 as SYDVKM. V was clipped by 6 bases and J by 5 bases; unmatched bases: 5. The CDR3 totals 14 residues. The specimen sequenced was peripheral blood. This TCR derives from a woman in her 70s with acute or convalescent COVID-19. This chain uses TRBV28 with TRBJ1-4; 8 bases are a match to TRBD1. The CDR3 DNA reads TGTGCCAGCAGCGCAGGACAGGGCAATGAAAAACTGTTTTTT. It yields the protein CASSAGQGNEKLFF.